The sequence of this T cell receptor beta chain was determined in a study of cytotoxic CD8 clonotypes in ibrutinib-treated CLL. Background on the study: Responses comprised about 24 partial and 2 complete; at median around 72 months, approximately 15 remained remitted and some twelve progressed. Points from the study as a whole: Upon ibrutinib response clonality rose, and upon progression it fell back toward baseline. Relative to age-matched healthy donors, clonality at baseline was higher, and it tracked circulating CD8+ T-cell counts.

The V end was cut by 6 bases, the J end by 5 bases, with 16 bases between. Germline V CDR1 and CDR2: SNHLY, FYNNEI. The CDR3 is 14 amino acids. As regards this clone: Antigen unknown. Other DNA sequences within the sample encode an identical CDR3.

The protocol was immunoSEQ multiplex PCR, while the TCRdb copy is restricted to in-frame clones and leaves out a portion. The table has approximately 340,000 clones, over 60% seen once. Approximately 1.9 micrograms of genomic DNA came from cryopreserved PBMCs for TCR beta libraries. The sequence derives from a human donor with chronic lymphocytic leukemia. The material was PBMCs, obtained after 36 months of ibrutinib treatment. The rearrangement joins TRBV2 to TRBJ2-5; possible D gene TRBD2, 6 bases. Here the CDR3 reads CASREGLQRETQYF. The DNA for the CDR3 is TGTGCCAGCAGGGAGGGACTCCAAAGGGAGACCCAGTACTTC.